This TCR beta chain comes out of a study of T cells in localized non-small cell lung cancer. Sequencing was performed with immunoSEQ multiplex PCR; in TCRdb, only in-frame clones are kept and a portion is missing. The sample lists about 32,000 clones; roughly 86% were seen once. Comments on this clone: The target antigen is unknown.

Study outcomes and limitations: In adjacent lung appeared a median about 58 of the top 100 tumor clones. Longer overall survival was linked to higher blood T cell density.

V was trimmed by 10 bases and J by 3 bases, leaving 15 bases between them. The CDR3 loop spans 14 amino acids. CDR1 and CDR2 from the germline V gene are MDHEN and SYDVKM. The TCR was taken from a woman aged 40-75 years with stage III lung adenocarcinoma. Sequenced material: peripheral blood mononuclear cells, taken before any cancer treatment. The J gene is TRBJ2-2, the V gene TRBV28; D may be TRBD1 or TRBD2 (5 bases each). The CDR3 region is CAILRDLYTGELFF. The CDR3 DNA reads TGTGCCATCCTAAGGGACCTTTACACCGGGGAGCTGTTTTTT.